This entry lists 6 T cell receptor beta chains sequenced from one sample in a study of response to subunit inactivated influenza vaccine. TCRdb fed the RT-PCR reads into MiXCR, producing one record per CDR3 protein. The sample yields roughly 650,000 distinct CDR3 sequences, approximately 15% seen once. Sequenced material: PBMCs from blood, taken 14 days before vaccination. These receptors all stem from a man aged 50 or older who received an inactivated influenza vaccine.

The chain couples TRBV7-9 to TRBJ2-7; D might be TRBD2 (5 bases). Per the germline V gene, CDR1 is SEHNR and CDR2 is FQNEAQ (reference sequence). The CDR3 covers 12 residues. The germline V and J ends were trimmed by 5 bases and 7 bases, with 12 bases remaining between them. CDR3 in amino acids: CASSKDRGEQYF. The CDR3 DNA sequence: TGTGCCAGCAGCAAGGACCGAGGGGAGCAGTACTTC. The complete variable domain, with remaining parts taken from reference TRBV7-9 and TRBJ2-7, reads DTGVSQNPRHKITKRGQNVTFRCDPISEHNRLYWYRQTLGQGPEFLTYFQNEAQLEKSRLLSDRFSAERPKGSFSTLEIQRTEQGDSAMYLCASSKDRGEQYFGPGTRLTVT.

Details on this clonotype: Because the CDR3 is missing its conserved closing phenylalanine or tryptophan, this is likely a read error. V usage is TRBV7-6 and J usage is TRBJ1-1; D gene ambiguous. V was shortened by 6 bases and J by 0 bases, with 17 bases between the two germline ends. Germline V CDR1 and CDR2: SGHVS, FNYEAQ. The CDR3 contains 16 residues. The CDR3 DNA follows: TGTGCCAGCAGTTCGGTGCTTGGAAGCGTGAACACTGAAGCTTTCTCT. Protein product: CASSSVLGSVNTEAFS.

This clonotype has more than one count but fewer than ten. The CDR3 loop is CASSFTLAGAGELFF. The CDR3 DNA sequence: TGTGCCAGCAGTTTTACACTAGCGGGGGCCGGGGAGCTGTTTTTT. The chain combines TRBV12-3 or TRBV12-4 with TRBJ2-2; 11 positions match TRBD2. The CDR3 totals 15 residues. Germline trimming cut 3 bases from V and 6 bases from J; bases unmatched to any gene: 3.

The V and J genes are TRBV6-5 and TRBJ2-2, with TRBD1 identical over 10 bases. The CDR3 contains 17 residues. The V gene end was trimmed by 2 bases and the J gene end by 4 bases; junction bases not matched to a gene: 7. Germline V gene data show CDR1 as MNHEY and CDR2 as SVGAGI. CDR3 in amino acids: CASSYGRTGGSTGELFF. DNA for the CDR3: TGTGCCAGCAGTTACGGGAGGACAGGGGGGAGCACCGGGGAGCTGTTTTTT.

The V gene is TRBV7-2, the J gene TRBJ1-1, with D unresolved. Germline values: CDR1 SGHTA, CDR2 FQGNSA. V gave up 5 bases and J gave up 10 bases, with 14 bases separating them. CDR3 length equals 12 residues. CDR3 in DNA: TGTGCCAGCAGCCCGAGGGAGGGATTAGCTTTCTTT. Its protein is CASSPREGLAFF.

There are a few counts of this clonotype. This chain joins TRBV15 and TRBJ2-5; D ambiguous. With 5 bases removed from V and 0 bases from J, the gap between germline ends came to 7 bases. Germline assignment: CDR1 LNHNV and CDR2 YYDKDF (reference sequence). The CDR3 consists of 13 residues. DNA for the CDR3: TGTGCCACCAGCCTTCAGTACCAAGAGACCCAGTACTTC. Its protein product is CATSLQYQETQYF. The full variable domain, with the rest looked up from reference TRBV15 and TRBJ2-5, is DAMVIQNPRYQVTQFGKPVTLSCSQTLNHNVMYWYQQKSSQAPKLLFHYYDKDFNNEADTPDNFQSRRPNTSFCFLDIRSPGLGDTAMYLCATSLQYQETQYFGPGTRLLVL.